This entry lists 3 T cell receptor beta chains sequenced from one sample in a study of blood T cell repertoires in COVID-19. Measured with immunoSEQ multiplex PCR; TCRdb has only the in-frame clones, and not every one. This table holds about 220,000 clones, 80% to 90% found once. Sequencing input: PBMCs or T cells enriched from blood (not recorded which). The receptors stem from a young woman in a cohort exposed to, infected with or recovered from COVID-19 (not recorded which).

The rearrangement joins TRBV1 to TRBJ2-7; the table names TRBD1, a call not compared with the DNA. TRBV1 is a pseudogene. The CDR3 contains 15 residues. This chain's CDR3 is CTSSETTGDNCEQYF. CDR3 nucleotides: TGCACCAGCAGCGAAACGACAGGGGATAACTGCGAGCAGTACTTC.

As to this clone: This sequence may be a read error, since a much larger clone differs from it by one base. The chain couples TRBV7-2 to TRBJ1-3; D remains unclear. The CDR3 contains 13 residues. Trimming left V 5 bases short and J 0 bases short, with 5 bases between. CDR1 is SGHTA and CDR2 is FQGNSA in the germline V gene. The CDR3 DNA follows: TGTGCCAGCAGCATCAGCTCTGGAAACACCATATATTTT. This encodes CASSISSGNTIYF.

The gene calls are TRBV27 and TRBJ2-1; TRBD2 matches at 10 bases. This CDR3 region has 17 residues. V lost 3 bases and J lost 0; bases outside the gene matches: 5. The germline CDR1 and CDR2 sequences are MNHEY and SMNVEV (reference sequence). The CDR3 loop reads CASSFSAGGPSYNEQFF. The CDR3 region has the DNA TGTGCCAGCAGTTTTTCAGCGGGAGGGCCCTCCTACAATGAGCAGTTCTTC.